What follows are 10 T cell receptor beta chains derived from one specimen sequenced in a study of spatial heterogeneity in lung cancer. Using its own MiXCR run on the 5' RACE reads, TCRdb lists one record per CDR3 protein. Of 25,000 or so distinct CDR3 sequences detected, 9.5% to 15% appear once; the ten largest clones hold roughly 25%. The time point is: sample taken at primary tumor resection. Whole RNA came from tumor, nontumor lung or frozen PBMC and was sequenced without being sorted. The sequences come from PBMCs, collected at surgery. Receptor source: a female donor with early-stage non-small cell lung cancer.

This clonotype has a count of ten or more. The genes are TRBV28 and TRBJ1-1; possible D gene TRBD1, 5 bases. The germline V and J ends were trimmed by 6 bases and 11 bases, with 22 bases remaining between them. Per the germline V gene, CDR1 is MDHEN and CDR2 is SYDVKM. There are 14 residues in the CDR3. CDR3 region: CASRLQGILSRAFF. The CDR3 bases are TGTGCCAGCAGACTGCAGGGTATTCTCTCGAGGGCTTTCTTT.

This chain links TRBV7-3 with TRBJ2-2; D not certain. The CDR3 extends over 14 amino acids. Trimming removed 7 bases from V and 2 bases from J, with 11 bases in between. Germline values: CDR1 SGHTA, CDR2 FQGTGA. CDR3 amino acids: CASIKGRNTGELFF. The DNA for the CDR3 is TGTGCCAGCATTAAGGGTCGAAACACCGGGGAGCTGTTTTTT. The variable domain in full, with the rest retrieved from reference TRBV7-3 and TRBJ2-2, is GAGVSQTPSNKVTEKGKYVELRCDPISGHTALYWYRQSLGQGPEFLIYFQGTGAADDSGLPNDRFFAVRPEGSVSTLKIQRTERGDSAVYLCASIKGRNTGELFFGEGSRLTVL.

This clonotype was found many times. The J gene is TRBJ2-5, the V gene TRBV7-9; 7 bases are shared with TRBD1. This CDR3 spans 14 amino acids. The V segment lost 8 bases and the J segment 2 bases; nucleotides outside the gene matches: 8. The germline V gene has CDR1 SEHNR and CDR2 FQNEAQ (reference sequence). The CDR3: CASLRGQIQETQYF. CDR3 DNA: TGTGCCAGCCTCAGGGGACAGATACAAGAGACCCAGTACTTC.

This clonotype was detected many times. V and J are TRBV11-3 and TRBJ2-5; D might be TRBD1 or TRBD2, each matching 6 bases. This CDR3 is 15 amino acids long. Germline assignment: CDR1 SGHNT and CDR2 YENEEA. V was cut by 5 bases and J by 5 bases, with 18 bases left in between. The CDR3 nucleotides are TGTGCCAGCAGCCCACGCCGGGGGCGAGGGGAGACCCAGTACTTC. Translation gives CASSPRRGRGETQYF.

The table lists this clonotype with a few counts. CDR3 loop: CASSQDSAGLYSNQPQHF. The CDR3 DNA is TGCGCCAGCAGCCAAGATTCTGCAGGTCTATATAGCAATCAGCCCCAGCATTTT. The rearrangement links TRBV4-1 to TRBJ1-5; D not resolved. Trimming removed 0 bases at V and 0 bases at J, with 15 bases between. There are 18 residues in the CDR3. CDR1 and CDR2 from the germline V gene are MGHRA and YSYEKL.

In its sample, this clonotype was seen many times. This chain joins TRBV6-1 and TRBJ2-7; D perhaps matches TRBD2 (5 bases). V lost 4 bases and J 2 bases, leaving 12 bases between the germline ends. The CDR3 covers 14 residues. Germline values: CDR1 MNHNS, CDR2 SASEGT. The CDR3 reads CASSVPGLAYEQYF. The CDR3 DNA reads TGTGCCAGCAGTGTTCCGGGGTTAGCCTACGAGCAGTACTTC.

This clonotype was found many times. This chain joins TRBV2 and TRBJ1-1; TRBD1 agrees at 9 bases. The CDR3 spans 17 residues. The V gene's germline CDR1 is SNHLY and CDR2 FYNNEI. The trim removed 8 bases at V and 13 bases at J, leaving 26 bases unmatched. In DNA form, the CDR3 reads TGTGCCAGCCTCCCCTGGACAGGGGCCGCGAGGGGTACCGTTTGTTTCTTT. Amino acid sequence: CASLPWTGAARGTVCFF.

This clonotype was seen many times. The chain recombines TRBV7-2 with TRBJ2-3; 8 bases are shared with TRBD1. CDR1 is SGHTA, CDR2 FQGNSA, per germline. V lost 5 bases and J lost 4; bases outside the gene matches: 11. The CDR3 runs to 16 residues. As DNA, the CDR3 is TGTGCCAGCAGCCCCCGGACAGGGTCCTCACCAGATACGCAGTATTTT. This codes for CASSPRTGSSPDTQYF.

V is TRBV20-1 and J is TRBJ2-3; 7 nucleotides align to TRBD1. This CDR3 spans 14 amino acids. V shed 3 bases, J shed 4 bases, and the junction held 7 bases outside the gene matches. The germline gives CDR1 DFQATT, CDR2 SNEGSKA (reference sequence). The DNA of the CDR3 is TGCAGTGCTAGGGGGACAGTCAACGCAGATACGCAGTATTTT. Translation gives CSARGTVNADTQYF.

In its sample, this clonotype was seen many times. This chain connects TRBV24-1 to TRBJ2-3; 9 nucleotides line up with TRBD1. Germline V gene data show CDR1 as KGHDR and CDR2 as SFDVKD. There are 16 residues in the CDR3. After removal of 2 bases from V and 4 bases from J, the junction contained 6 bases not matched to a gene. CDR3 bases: TGTGCCACCAGTGATTCTTCACAGGGGGCCTCAGATACGCAGTATTTT. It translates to CATSDSSQGASDTQYF.